This is a list of T cell receptor beta chains from one sample in a study of T cell responses to AZD1222 COVID-19 vaccine. Profiling relied on immunoSEQ multiplex PCR, and the TCRdb table lists in-frame clones only, not all of them. The sample shows over 120,000 clones, roughly 92% of them seen only once. Sequencing was performed on peripheral blood, taken on day 0 of AZD1222 vaccination. The receptors derive from an adult in good health. The CDR3 runs from the conserved cysteine through the conserved F or W. A D gene is named only where the DNA matches it firmly. The size of a clone is reported for some rows only, either as once, few or many, or as a class for expanded clones.

V gene	J gene	clone size	D gene	CDR3 length	CDR3 protein	CDR3 DNA
TRBV5-1	TRBJ2-3	-	-	16	CASSRGTDRYTDTQYF	TGCGCCAGCAGCCGAGGGACCGATCGCTACACAGATACGCAGTATTTT
TRBV5-4	TRBJ2-3	-	-	14	CASSPRGGKDTQYF	TGTGCCAGCAGCCCTCGTGGGGGGAAGGATACGCAGTATTTT
TRBV5-1	TRBJ1-1	-	TRBD1	14	CASSFTGVNTEAFF	TGCGCCAGCAGCTTCACAGGGGTGAACACTGAAGCTTTCTTT
TRBV2	TRBJ2-7	-	-	13	CASSDSSSYEQYF	TGTGCCAGCTCCGACTCGAGCTCCTACGAGCAGTACTTC
TRBV29-1	TRBJ1-1	-	-	15	CSVAFHRAFNTEAFF	TGCAGCGTTGCCTTCCACCGGGCTTTTAACACTGAAGCTTTCTTT
TRBV5-5	TRBJ1-6	-	TRBD1	18	CASSLWTGASSYNSPLHF	TGTGCCAGCAGCCTCTGGACAGGCGCTAGCTCCTATAATTCACCCCTCCACTTT
TRBV5-1	TRBJ2-1	few	-	15	CASSLESVAYNEQFF	TGCGCCAGCAGCCTAGAATCGGTGGCTTATAATGAGCAGTTCTTC
TRBV6-1	TRBJ2-6	-	TRBD2	16	CASSDFRGAGANVLTF	TGTGCCAGCAGTGACTTCCGGGGGGCTGGGGCCAACGTCCTGACTTTC
TRBV7-9	TRBJ2-7	-	TRBD1	18	CASSHPGTGLRRLVEQYF	TGTGCCAGCAGCCACCCCGGGACAGGGTTACGGCGGCTTGTCGAGCAGTACTTC
TRBV7-3	TRBJ2-7	once	TRBD1	13	CASSMGQGREQYF	TGTGCCAGCAGCATGGGACAGGGTCGCGAGCAGTACTTC
TRBV5-1	TRBJ2-7	-	TRBD2	18	CASSPGTSARLRSYEQYF	TGCGCCAGCAGCCCCGGGACTAGCGCCCGCCTTCGGTCCTACGAGCAGTACTTC
TRBV4-1	TRBJ2-1	-	-	16	CASSSYAVSSYNEQFF	TGCGCCAGCAGTTCCTACGCGGTTAGCTCCTACAATGAGCAGTTCTTC
TRBV7-2	TRBJ2-1	-	-	13	CASSQSWGDEQFF	TGTGCCAGCAGCCAAAGTTGGGGCGATGAGCAGTTCTTC
TRBV3-1/TRBV3-2	TRBJ2-1	-	-	17	CASSQDLTQLSYNEQFF	TGTGCCAGCAGCCAAGATCTGACTCAACTATCCTACAATGAGCAGTTCTTC
TRBV7-9	TRBJ1-3	-	-	10	CASSPGTIYF	TGTGCCAGCAGCCCCGGTACCATATATTTT
TRBV11-3	TRBJ2-7	once	-	13	CASSSNHREEQYF	TGTGCCAGCAGCTCGAACCACAGGGAGGAGCAGTACTTC
TRBV6-1	TRBJ1-3	-	-	16	CASSESRRSSGNTIYF	TGTGCCAGCAGTGAGAGCCGTCGGAGCTCTGGAAACACCATATATTTT
TRBV19	TRBJ1-5	-	-	15	CASRTQGGSNQPQHF	TGTGCCAGTCGGACTCAGGGTGGAAGCAATCAGCCCCAGCATTTT
TRBV28	TRBJ1-3	once	-	19	CASSLGLTSFPFSGNTIYF	TGTGCCAGCAGCCTCGGACTGACCAGTTTCCCCTTCTCTGGAAACACCATATATTTT
TRBV6-1	TRBJ2-4	-	TRBD2	14	CASSEQGGRNIQYF	TGTGCCAGCAGTGAACAGGGCGGGAGGAACATTCAGTACTTC
TRBV9	TRBJ2-2	-	TRBD2	17	CASSVKREGPNTGELFF	TGTGCCAGCAGCGTAAAGCGGGAGGGTCCCAACACCGGGGAGCTGTTTTTT
TRBV7-9	TRBJ1-4	-	TRBD1	16	CASSLWTGATNEKLFF	TGTGCCAGCAGCTTATGGACAGGGGCAACTAATGAAAAACTGTTTTTT
TRBV4-1	TRBJ2-1	once	-	13	CASSQVGRFGQFF	TGCGCCAGCAGCCAAGTGGGGCGTTTTGGGCAGTTCTTC
TRBV19	TRBJ1-1	-	-	15	CASSIRSGGSTEAFF	TGTGCCAGTAGTATAAGATCTGGGGGAAGCACTGAAGCTTTCTTT
TRBV5-1	TRBJ2-3	-	TRBD2	17	CASSTSGSGSQTDTQYF	TGCGCCAGCAGCACTAGCGGGAGTGGGTCTCAAACAGATACGCAGTATTTT
TRBV3-1/TRBV3-2	TRBJ2-1	-	TRBD1	17	CASSQSGGRGPYNEQFF	TGTGCCAGCAGCCAATCAGGGGGCAGGGGTCCCTACAATGAGCAGTTCTTC
TRBV7-9	TRBJ1-1	-	-	13	CASSSSMNTEAFF	TGTGCCAGCAGCTCTAGTATGAACACTGAAGCTTTCTTT
TRBV6-2/TRBV6-3	TRBJ1-2	-	-	12	CASSYSVYGYTF	TGTGCCAGCAGTTACAGTGTCTATGGCTACACCTTC
TRBV4-1	TRBJ2-7	-	-	15	CASSALPGQPYEQYF	TGCGCCAGCAGCGCCCTACCAGGACAGCCCTACGAGCAGTACTTC
TRBV7-9	TRBJ2-7	-	-	17	CASSYGTPTYGLYEQYF	TGTGCCAGCAGCTATGGGACGCCCACGTATGGGTTATACGAGCAGTACTTC
TRBV10-1	TRBJ2-7	-	-	13	CASSEVVVGEQYF	TGCGCCAGCAGTGAGGTCGTGGTAGGCGAGCAGTACTTC
TRBV19	TRBJ1-1	-	TRBD1	14	CASSRTGWNTEAFF	TGTGCCAGTAGCCGGACAGGGTGGAACACTGAAGCTTTCTTT
TRBV19	TRBJ2-6	-	-	16	CASSILYPSGANVLTF	TGTGCCAGTAGTATACTTTACCCCTCTGGGGCCAACGTCCTGACTTTC
TRBV13	TRBJ1-5	-	TRBD1	14	CASSYRGSNQPQHF	TGTGCCAGCAGCTACAGGGGCTCCAATCAGCCCCAGCATTTT
TRBV3-1/TRBV3-2	TRBJ2-7	once	TRBD1	16	CASSPFSGTGKYEQYF	TGTGCCAGCAGCCCCTTCTCAGGGACAGGAAAATACGAGCAGTACTTC
TRBV4-1	TRBJ1-5	-	-	15	CASSQDGTKGQPQHF	TGCGCCAGCAGCCAAGATGGCACTAAGGGCCAGCCCCAGCATTTT
TRBV2	TRBJ2-3	-	-	15	CASSGPSSGTDTQYF	TGTGCCAGCAGTGGCCCCTCTAGCGGCACAGATACGCAGTATTTT
TRBV5-1	TRBJ1-2	-	-	15	CASSPGPSNGDGYTF	TGCGCCAGCAGCCCGGGACCCTCAAACGGGGATGGCTACACCTTC
TRBV7-8	TRBJ2-7	-	-	18	CASSSTPPVSRDPGEQYF	TGTGCCAGCAGCTCAACACCGCCCGTATCGCGGGACCCCGGGGAGCAGTACTTC
TRBV15	TRBJ1-1	-	-	12	CATSKVRTEAFF	TGTGCCACCAGTAAGGTTCGCACTGAAGCTTTCTTT
TRBV5-4	TRBJ2-3	-	-	16	CASKVGDLHYTDTQYF	TGTGCCAGCAAGGTGGGGGACTTACACTACACAGATACGCAGTATTTT
TRBV9	TRBJ1-5	-	-	13	CASSQGGGQPQHF	TGTGCCAGCAGTCAAGGGGGGGGTCAGCCCCAGCATTTT
TRBV10-2	TRBJ2-2	once	TRBD2	19	CASSEPPGRREGRTGELFF	TGCGCCAGCAGTGAGCCCCCGGGGCGGCGGGAGGGCCGCACCGGGGAGCTGTTTTTT
TRBV2	TRBJ1-3	few	-	14	CASMFTGGGNTIYF	TGTGCCAGCATGTTCACCGGGGGCGGAAACACCATATATTTT
TRBV21-1	TRBJ2-5	-	-	15	CASSKVGDSQETQYF	TGTGCCAGCAGCAAAGTGGGGGACAGCCAAGAGACCCAGTACTTC